These 20 T cell receptor beta chains were sequenced from one sample in a study of a mutant IDH1 vaccine in newly diagnosed glioma. These receptors' targets are unknown. Time point in this sample: week 47, end of study. Mutant IDH1 20-mer peptide, at 300 ug, made up each vaccine dose, with topical imiquimod. Assay: immunoSEQ multiplex PCR; the TCRdb copy retains only in-frame clones and omits some. The data contain approximately 22,000 clones, roughly 82% of them singletons. The sample in question was PBMCs, obtained from a glioma patient whose treatment included an IDH1 peptide vaccine. The receptors shown here come from a man aged 40-55 years with glioma. Some clones in this sample may be carry-over from other donors' samples.

The V gene is TRBV14, the J gene TRBJ2-7, with D maybe TRBD1 (5 bases). Looked up from germline, CDR1 is SGHDN and CDR2 is FVKESK. The length of the CDR3 is 15 residues. V lost 1 base, J lost 6 bases, and 16 bases lay in between. CDR3: CASSQALTGVGEQYF. The CDR3 nucleotides are TGTGCCAGCAGCCAAGCTCTAACAGGCGTTGGCGAGCAGTACTTC.

V usage is TRBV5-1 and J usage is TRBJ2-6; D remains unclear. CDR3 length equals 15 residues. Germline CDR1 SGHRS, CDR2 YFSETQ. V was shortened by 1 base and J by 0 bases, with 5 bases between the two germline ends. The DNA for the CDR3 is TGCGCCAGCAGCTTGTTCCTCTCTGGGGCCAACGTCCTGACTTTC. Translation: CASSLFLSGANVLTF.

This clone was seen only a few times. V and J are TRBV15 and TRBJ1-2, with 8 bases aligning to TRBD1. Losses at the gene ends were 3 bases for V and 0 bases for J; bases not matched to a gene: 0. Looked up from germline, CDR1 is LNHNV and CDR2 is YYDKDF (reference sequence). This CDR3 region has 14 residues. The DNA for the CDR3 is TGTGCCACCAGCAGGGACAGGGCTAACTATGGCTACACCTTC. It yields the protein CATSRDRANYGYTF.

This clone was observed once. The DNA of the CDR3 is TGTGCCAGCAGCCCCAGACAGGGGGAAAGCTCTGGGGCCAACGTCCTGACTTTC. This translates into CASSPRQGESSGANVLTF. The chain links TRBV7-2 to TRBJ2-6, with 9 bases lining up with TRBD1. The CDR3 runs to 18 residues. J was trimmed by 0 bases and V by 5 bases; bases with no gene match: 8. CDR1 SGHTA and CDR2 FQGNSA come from the germline V gene.

The rearrangement uses TRBV4-1 and TRBJ1-2, with TRBD1 matching 9 bases. CDR1 and CDR2 from the germline V gene are MGHRA and YSYEKL. V shed 7 bases and J 8 bases; nucleotides not matched to a gene: 11. The CDR3 extends over 14 amino acids. The CDR3 here is CASTQDRGRSGYTF. CDR3 coding DNA: TGCGCCAGCACGCAGGACAGGGGTAGGAGCGGCTACACCTTC.

This clone was observed a handful of times. The rearrangement joins TRBV5-6 to TRBJ1-6; unclear D gene. The CDR3 covers 14 residues. Trimming left V 4 bases short and J 7 bases short, with 12 bases between. The V gene's germline CDR1 is SGHDT and CDR2 YYEEEE. This chain's CDR3 is CASSLGRPNSPLHF. For the CDR3, the DNA is TGTGCCAGCAGCCTCGGACGGCCCAATTCACCCCTCCACTTT. The whole variable domain, remainder taken from reference TRBV5-6 and TRBJ1-6, is DAGVTQSPTHLIKTRGQQVTLRCSPKSGHDTVSWYQQALGQGPQFIFQYYEEEERQRGNFPDRFSGHQFPNYSSELNVNALLLGDSALYLCASSLGRPNSPLHFGNGTRLTVT.

V usage is TRBV25-1 and J usage is TRBJ1-1, with 8 bases matching TRBD1. Unmatched junction bases numbered 8, after V lost 7 bases and J lost 1 base. Germline values: CDR1 MGHDK, CDR2 SYGVNS. The CDR3 extends over 15 amino acids. The CDR3 DNA is TGTGCCAGCAACCAGGTAGGGACAGGGAACACTGAAGCTTTCTTT. Encoded protein: CASNQVGTGNTEAFF. The full variable domain, its missing parts supplied by reference TRBV25-1 and TRBJ1-1, is EADIYQTPRYLVIGTGKKITLECSQTMGHDKMYWYQQDPGMELHLIHYSYGVNSTEKGDLSSESTVSRIRTEHFPLTLESARPSHTSQYLCASNQVGTGNTEAFFGQGTRLTVV.

The V gene is TRBV7-2, the J gene TRBJ1-6, with D maybe TRBD1 (6 bases). The CDR3 is made up of 15 amino acids. Germline V lookup: CDR1 SGHTA, CDR2 FQGNSA. Trimming removed 2 bases at V and 6 bases at J, with 11 bases between. In DNA form, the CDR3 reads TGTGCCAGCAGCTTATGGGGGCAGGGTAATTCACCCCTCCACTTT. It encodes CASSLWGQGNSPLHF.

This clone was seen a few times. The rearrangement links TRBV11-2 to TRBJ1-6; D is unclear. With 5 bases removed from V and 0 bases from J, the gap between germline ends came to 14 bases. Germline CDR1 reads SGHAT; CDR2 reads FQNNGV. CDR3 length: 17 residues. CDR3: CASSRALPFSYNSPLHF. DNA for the CDR3: TGTGCCAGCAGCCGGGCTCTGCCATTCTCCTATAATTCACCCCTCCACTTT. Using reference TRBV11-2 and TRBJ1-6 for the parts outside the CDR3, the full variable domain is EAGVAQSPRYKIIEKRQSVAFWCNPISGHATLYWYQQILGQGPKLLIQFQNNGVVDDSQLPKDRFSAERLKGVDSTLKIQPAKLEDSAVYLCASSRALPFSYNSPLHFGNGTRLTVT.

V is TRBV14 and J is TRBJ2-3; D unresolved. This CDR3 region has 13 residues. Per the germline V gene, CDR1 is SGHDN and CDR2 is FVKESK. V gave up 0 bases and J gave up 11 bases, with 12 bases separating them. CDR3 sequence reads: CASSQDSLGMQYF. DNA of the CDR3: TGTGCCAGCAGCCAAGATAGCTTAGGGATGCAGTATTTT.

This clone was seen more than once but under ten times. This chain links TRBV7-2 with TRBJ1-1; D is ambiguous. CDR1 is SGHTA and CDR2 is FQGNSA in the germline V gene. The CDR3 contains 14 residues. V lost 5 bases to trimming and J lost 1 base, with 11 bases between them. DNA of the CDR3: TGTGCCAGCAGCCTATCCCGTGCGAACACTGAAGCTTTCTTT. Translated: CASSLSRANTEAFF.

CDR3 sequence (DNA): TGCGCCAGCAGCCACCGACTAGCGGGGGACCAAGACAAAAACATTCAGTACTTC. Its protein product is CASSHRLAGDQDKNIQYF. The chain carries TRBV4-1 and TRBJ2-4, with 12 bases lining up with TRBD2. Germline V CDR1 and CDR2: MGHRA, YSYEKL. CDR3 length: 18 amino acids. V lost 3 bases and J lost 3; bases outside the gene matches: 9.

The J gene is TRBJ2-7, the V gene TRBV4-2; 7 bases fit TRBD2. From germline, CDR1 is LGHNA and CDR2 YNFKEQ. CDR3 length: 15 amino acids. J lost 2 bases, V lost 5 bases, and 9 bases had no gene match. CDR3 in DNA: TGTGCCAGCAGCGAAAGCGTAGCGGGCCCCTACGAGCAGTACTTC. Translating it yields CASSESVAGPYEQYF.

The rearrangement uses TRBV18 and TRBJ1-1; D is ambiguous. The length of the CDR3 is 13 residues. Per the germline V gene, CDR1 is KGHSH and CDR2 is LQKENI. The V end was cut by 6 bases, the J end by 0 bases, with 8 bases between. DNA for the CDR3: TGTGCCAGCTCGCGGTCCATGAACACTGAAGCTTTCTTT. Translated, it gives CASSRSMNTEAFF.

The V call is TRBV11-3, the J call TRBJ1-3; D is undetermined. This CDR3 contains 16 residues. Germline loops: CDR1 SGHNT, CDR2 YENEEA. V gave up 5 bases and J gave up 0 bases, with 14 bases separating them. CDR3 region: CASSADGRYSGNTIYF. The CDR3, as DNA: TGTGCCAGCAGCGCAGACGGACGGTACTCTGGAAACACCATATATTTT. The whole variable domain, remainder taken from reference TRBV11-3 and TRBJ1-3, is EAGVVQSPRYKIIEKKQPVAFWCNPISGHNTLYWYLQNLGQGPELLIRYENEEAVDDSQLPKDRFSAERLKGVDSTLKIQPAELGDSAVYLCASSADGRYSGNTIYFGEGSWLTVV.

V and J are TRBV6-6 and TRBJ1-2; D call uncertain. V was shortened by 6 bases and J by 0 bases, with 17 bases between the two germline ends. Germline CDR1 and CDR2: MNHNY and SVGAGI (reference sequence). The CDR3 spans 16 residues. The CDR3 DNA is TGTGCCAGCAGCCAGGTAACACGACCTTCTAACTATGGCTACACCTTC. It translates to CASSQVTRPSNYGYTF.

This sequence joins TRBV4-1 and TRBJ2-2, with a weak D call TRBD2 (5 bases). V was cut by 3 bases and J by 6 bases, with 11 bases left in between. The CDR3 is 14 amino acids. Per germline, CDR1 MGHRA and CDR2 YSYEKL. The DNA for the CDR3 is TGCGCCAGCAGCCAGAAGGACTTTTCCGGGGAGCTGTTTTTT. It yields the protein CASSQKDFSGELFF.

This clone is large by share. The chain employs TRBV2 and TRBJ2-3, with 11 bases aligning to TRBD2. The ends lost 11 bases at V and 5 bases at J; junction bases unmatched: 6. The CDR3 is made up of 13 amino acids. CDR1 and CDR2 from the germline V gene are SNHLY and FYNNEI. CDR3 protein: CACLAGGEDTQYF. CDR3 nucleotide sequence: TGTGCCTGTCTAGCGGGGGGCGAAGATACGCAGTATTTT.

The chain recombines TRBV5-1 with TRBJ2-3; D uncertain. From germline, CDR1 is SGHRS and CDR2 YFSETQ. There are 15 residues in the CDR3. Trimming cost V 0 bases and J 2 bases, with 10 bases left between them. CDR3 DNA sequence: TGCGCCAGCAGCTTGGAAGGCAGGTACACAGATACGCAGTATTTT. Translated: CASSLEGRYTDTQYF.

CDR3: CASSLRGNSYNSPLHF. CDR3 coding DNA: TGTGCCAGCAGTTTGAGAGGAAACTCCTATAATTCACCCCTCCACTTT. The chain recombines TRBV27 with TRBJ1-6; D gene uncertain. Germline lookup yields CDR1 MNHEY and CDR2 SMNVEV (reference sequence). V lost 3 bases to trimming and J lost 0 bases, with 9 bases between them. The CDR3 has 16 residues.